The entry below gives a single T cell receptor beta chain sequence along with its context. The antigen it binds to is not known. No base quality information exists; no much larger clone differs at one position. In light of the paper, this sample's time point label describes: persistent/refractory GD, antithyroid drugs over 5 years with positive TRAb. RNA was extracted from PBMCs in TRIzol for both TCR sequencing and RNA sequencing. Graves' disease was diagnosed according to American Thyroid Association guidelines. Patients were recruited from an endocrinology department in Xi'an, China. Each patient gave about 9.1 milliliters of peripheral blood, collected in an EDTA anticoagulant tube. PBMCs were isolated by Ficoll Paque Plus density gradient separation without further T cell sorting. An Agilent 2100 Bioanalyzer and agarose gel were used to check RNA quality, while a NanoDrop 2000 measured RNA concentration.

The sample belongs to a study of regulatory T cells in long-lasting Graves disease (dated by TCRdb to the early 2020s). Context from the whole study: Persistent Graves' disease was defined as persistently positive TSH receptor autoantibodies together with antithyroid drug treatment for over 5 years. The study took place in China and was registered as a clinical trial. A total of roughly 35 samples underwent TCR sequencing, from 13 patients with persistent Graves' disease and approximately 20 patients with newly diagnosed Graves' disease. Patients with persistent Graves' disease were compared with patients with newly diagnosed Graves' disease using TCR sequencing and RNA sequencing of peripheral blood. Persistent Graves' disease patients in the clinical cohort had taken antithyroid drugs for roughly 10 years on average. The research as a whole found: As a limitation, the authors acknowledged that the small sample size may reduce accuracy. Only the TCR beta chain was sequenced and analyzed. Peripheral blood alone was examined, since thyroid tissue, which constituted the primary lesion, could not be accessed. Compared with newly diagnosed patients, patients with persistent Graves' disease had lower TCR Shannon entropy and fewer highly expanded clones, which suggests clonal expansion. More public clonotypes were shared among persistent patients (fewer than 3,000) than among newly diagnosed patients (approximately 930).

The receptor library was made with multiplex PCR. Sequencing took place on an Illumina HiSeq 4000. CDR3 regions were amplified by Arm-PCR with iRepertoire HTBI primers to construct TCR beta libraries. PCR products were gel purified before sequencing. The original pipeline was this. A total of 62 TRBV and 14 TRBJ segments were identified across samples and were used for gene usage analysis of CDR3 amino acid clonotypes. COPE and FqMerger were used to merge the filtered high-quality paired reads into contigs. BLAST was used to align contigs to the IMGT TRBV, TRBD and TRBJ reference genes, and CDR3 was defined following IMGT. Clonotypes above 0.1% frequency were classified as highly expanded clones. Shannon entropy was used to measure repertoire diversity, and the Gini coefficient was used to measure V-J evenness. Clonotypes shared by more than one individual were considered public. TCRdb applied fastp at Q25 and MiXCR to the public reads, then kept only in-frame beta chains. Merged by CDR3 protein, the rows form single entries marked with the most common genes and DNA. The V and J calls were determined by TCRdb, not by the authors. The sample contains 400,000 or so distinct CDR3 sequences, less than 25% of them found a single time. The ten largest clones capture around 21% of the sample.

The source of this sequence is a female donor with Graves disease. Here the sequenced sample was peripheral blood mononuclear cells (PBMCs), taken when the disease was refractory, from a patient treated with antithyroid drugs.

The CDR3 region reads CASSPRREYGYTF. The DNA sequence is as follows: TGTGCCAGCTCACCACGCAGGGAATATGGCTACACCTTC. The V and J genes are TRBV18 and TRBJ1-2; the D gene is perhaps TRBD1, from 5 matching bases. Inclusive of the bounding cysteine and phenylalanine, the CDR3 is 13 residues long. Kept here is only the CDR3 DNA, which spans 39 bases and is read in frame from base 1. Relative to germline, V is 1 base shorter and J is 5 bases shorter, with 8 bases between their ends. The germline V gene specifies KGHSH as CDR1 and LQKENI as CDR2.